The 27 T cell receptor beta chains below were found in one sample sequenced in a study of cytomegalovirus exposure and HLA in healthy donors. PCR used 60 Vbeta primers and 13 Jbeta primers. The table came from immunoSEQ multiplex PCR; TCRdb's copy has only in-frame clones and leaves some out. Altogether over 150,000 clones are present, roughly 80% being singletons, with the ten largest covering approximately 0.87%. The sample was PBMCs. These receptors came from a girl aged 2-10 years in good health and CMV-seropositive.

The V and J genes are TRBV2 and TRBJ1-4; 8 bases align to TRBD1. The germline V gene has CDR1 SNHLY and CDR2 FYNNEI. The CDR3 is 13 amino acids. The V gene end was trimmed by 7 bases and the J gene end by 6 bases; junction bases not matched to a gene: 4. CDR3 DNA sequence: TGTGCCAGCACAGGGGGCAGGCATGAAAAACTGTTTTTT. It translates to CASTGGRHEKLFF.

The table lists this clone with a few counts. This sequence joins TRBV5-1 and TRBJ2-1; 7 bases agree with TRBD2. The CDR3 sequence is 14 residues long. V lost 1 base, J lost 4 bases, and 2 bases stayed unmatched. From germline, CDR1 is SGHRS and CDR2 YFSETQ. In nucleotides, the CDR3 is TGCGCCAGCAGCTTGTCGGGAGGATACAATGAGCAGTTCTTC. It translates to CASSLSGGYNEQFF.

This clone was observed a handful of times. CDR3 in amino acids: CASSQDNAAGGAGYTF. CDR3 nucleotides: TGTGCCAGCAGCCAAGATAACGCAGCAGGGGGCGCTGGCTACACCTTC. V and J are TRBV4-2 and TRBJ1-2, with TRBD1 matching over 8 bases. Germline assignment: CDR1 LGHNA and CDR2 YNFKEQ. Trimming removed 0 bases from V and 7 bases from J; junction bases left unmatched: 10. This CDR3 is built from 16 residues.

The chain is built from TRBV19 and TRBJ2-1; maybe TRBD2 (5 bases). V shed 1 base and J shed 8 bases, with 18 bases lying between them. Germline-derived CDR1 and CDR2 are LNHDA and SQIVND (reference sequence). The CDR3 has 16 amino acids. The CDR3 loop is CASSIVLWRAEDEQFF. The DNA for the CDR3 is TGTGCCAGTAGTATAGTCCTCTGGCGGGCCGAGGATGAGCAGTTCTTC.

V usage is TRBV27 and J usage is TRBJ2-2, with 7 nucleotides matching TRBD2. V lost 5 bases and J lost 6; bases outside the gene matches: 9. Per germline, CDR1 MNHEY and CDR2 SMNVEV (reference sequence). The CDR3 extends over 15 amino acids. The DNA for the CDR3 is TGTGCCAGCAGTCCCCTAGCGGCGACTGCCGGGGAGCTGTTTTTT. Its protein product is CASSPLAATAGELFF.

The CDR3 region is CASRPGTSGSLQQYF. The CDR3 DNA sequence: TGTGCCAGCAGACCCGGGACTAGCGGGAGTCTGCAGCAGTACTTC. The genes are TRBV5-6 and TRBJ2-7, with 14 bases identical to TRBD2. J was trimmed by 8 bases and V by 5 bases; bases with no gene match: 9. Germline-derived CDR1 and CDR2 are SGHDT and YYEEEE. This CDR3 is built from 15 residues. Using reference TRBV5-6 and TRBJ2-7 for the parts outside the CDR3, the full variable domain is DAGVTQSPTHLIKTRGQQVTLRCSPKSGHDTVSWYQQALGQGPQFIFQYYEEEERQRGNFPDRFSGHQFPNYSSELNVNALLLGDSALYLCASRPGTSGSLQQYFGPGTRLTVT.

The chain employs TRBV18 and TRBJ2-2; tentatively, D is TRBD2 (6 bases). From germline, CDR1 is KGHSH and CDR2 LQKENI. Trimming left V 4 bases short and J 6 bases short, with 12 bases between. The CDR3 loop spans 14 amino acids. The CDR3 DNA sequence: TGTGCCAGCTCACGTCTAGCGTCTGCCGGGGAGCTGTTTTTT. It encodes CASSRLASAGELFF.

V usage is TRBV2 and J usage is TRBJ2-7; 9 bases match TRBD1. Germline assignment: CDR1 SNHLY and CDR2 FYNNEI. V shed 6 bases and J 6 bases; nucleotides not matched to a gene: 9. The CDR3 loop spans 14 amino acids. This chain's CDR3 is CASRFGTGSVEQYF. CDR3 in DNA: TGTGCCAGCAGATTCGGGACAGGGTCGGTCGAGCAGTACTTC.

The table lists this clone with a count of one. The J gene is TRBJ2-7, the V gene TRBV27, with 14 bases matching TRBD2. The CDR3 length is 20 residues. Per germline, CDR1 MNHEY and CDR2 SMNVEV (reference sequence). Trimming at V came to 11 bases and at J to 3 bases, leaving 24 bases not matched to a gene. In nucleotides, the CDR3 is TGTGCCGAAGGGGATCGACAGCCCGGGACTAGCGGGAGAACCTGCTACGAGCAGTACTTC. Its protein product is CAEGDRQPGTSGRTCYEQYF.

V usage is TRBV6-1 and J usage is TRBJ2-7; D unresolved. Germline assignment: CDR1 MNHNS and CDR2 SASEGT. V lost 6 bases and J 5 bases, leaving 8 bases between the germline ends. This CDR3 has 11 residues. CDR3 sequence: CASRALDEQYF. The DNA of the CDR3 is TGTGCCAGCAGGGCCCTGGACGAGCAGTACTTC.

V and J are TRBV11-2 and TRBJ2-5; maybe TRBD2 (6 bases). V shed 3 bases and J shed 2 bases, with 19 bases lying between them. This CDR3 has 17 residues. Germline CDR1 reads SGHAT; CDR2 reads FQNNGV. CDR3 sequence: CASSFWPWGLQQETQYF. DNA of the CDR3: TGTGCCAGCAGCTTCTGGCCCTGGGGACTGCAGCAAGAGACCCAGTACTTC.

The chain combines TRBV30 with TRBJ1-1, with D uncertain. The CDR3 spans 14 residues. Trimming cost V 0 bases and J 4 bases, with 12 bases left between them. CDR1 and CDR2 (germline): GTSNPN, SVGIG (reference sequence). CDR3 loop: CAWSVLGVGTEAFF. In DNA, the CDR3 is TGTGCCTGGAGTGTACTTGGTGTTGGCACTGAAGCTTTCTTT. Together with reference TRBV30 and TRBJ1-1, the CDR3 gives the full variable domain: SQTIHQWPATLVQPVGSPLSLECTVEGTSNPNLYWYRQAAGRGLQLLFYSVGIGQISSEVPQNLSASRPQDRQFILSSKKLLLSDSGFYLCAWSVLGVGTEAFFGQGTRLTVV.

The chain uses TRBV2 and TRBJ2-1, with TRBD2 matching 8 bases. Trimming removed 4 bases from V and 2 bases from J; junction bases left unmatched: 4. This CDR3 comprises 15 residues. CDR1 SNHLY and CDR2 FYNNEI come from the germline V gene. The CDR3 nucleotides read TGTGCCAGCAGTGTCAGCGGGAGTCCCTACAATGAGCAGTTCTTC. Its protein is CASSVSGSPYNEQFF.

Only a few counts were recorded for this clone. The chain employs TRBV29-1 and TRBJ2-7; TRBD2 matches 7 bases. Germline CDR1 is SQVTM and CDR2 is ANQGSEA. J lost 4 bases, V lost 7 bases, and 10 bases had no gene match. The CDR3 is 13 amino acids. The CDR3 nucleotides read TGCAGCGCCCTCGGGAGGACCGGATACGAGCAGTACTTC. This sequence encodes CSALGRTGYEQYF.

This CDR3 reads CASSQDWGSLTGELFF. CDR3 DNA sequence: TGCGCCAGCAGCCAAGATTGGGGCTCCCTGACCGGGGAGCTGTTTTTT. This chain joins TRBV4-1 and TRBJ2-2; possibly TRBD1 for D (5 bases). Germline CDR1 MGHRA, CDR2 YSYEKL. This CDR3 is built from 16 residues. V gave up 0 bases and J gave up 5 bases, with 13 bases separating them.

The rearrangement uses TRBV5-1 and TRBJ2-5; 7 bases agree with TRBD1. With V trimmed by 4 bases and J by 5 bases, 8 bases remained unmatched. The CDR3 extends over 14 amino acids. CDR1 and CDR2 (germline): SGHRS, YFSETQ. CDR3 nucleotides: TGCGCCAGCAGCACCCGACAGGGTATGGAGACCCAGTACTTC. Residues: CASSTRQGMETQYF.

This clone appeared a single time. The genes are TRBV5-4 and TRBJ2-5; 11 nucleotides align to TRBD2. CDR1 and CDR2 (germline): SGHNT, YYREEE (reference sequence). The CDR3 runs 13 residues. With V trimmed by 9 bases and J by 2 bases, 3 bases remained unmatched. For the CDR3, the DNA is TGTGCCACCGGGACTAGCGGACAAGAGACCCAGTACTTC. Encoded protein: CATGTSGQETQYF.

The rearrangement joins TRBV29-1 to TRBJ2-1; 7 positions agree with TRBD2. J was trimmed by 9 bases and V by 0 bases; bases with no gene match: 8. The CDR3 extends over 14 amino acids. The germline CDR1 and CDR2 sequences are SQVTM and ANQGSEA. The CDR3: CSVEDLAGACEQFF. As DNA, the CDR3 is TGCAGCGTTGAAGATTTGGCGGGAGCTTGTGAGCAGTTCTTC.

This sequence joins TRBV27 and TRBJ2-2, with TRBD2 identical over 7 bases. V lost 6 bases to trimming and J lost 7 bases; unmatched junction nucleotides: 14. This CDR3 has 16 amino acids. CDR1 is MNHEY and CDR2 is SMNVEV in the germline V gene (reference sequence). The chain's CDR3 is CASRGIGGRTGGELFF. The CDR3 region has the DNA TGTGCCAGCAGGGGAATCGGCGGGAGAACGGGCGGGGAGCTGTTTTTT.

The J gene is TRBJ1-1, the V gene TRBV19; the match to TRBD1 covers 7 bases. Germline V gives CDR1 LNHDA, CDR2 SQIVND (reference sequence). V lost 0 bases, J lost 0 bases, and 10 bases stayed unmatched. The CDR3 has 18 residues. The CDR3 loop reads CASSIDTNRGVLNTEAFF. In DNA form, the CDR3 reads TGTGCCAGTAGTATAGATACCAACAGGGGTGTGCTGAACACTGAAGCTTTCTTT.

The rearrangement joins TRBV6-4 to TRBJ2-2, with 8 bases matching TRBD2. Unmatched junction bases numbered 6, after V lost 3 bases and J lost 6 bases. The CDR3 runs 15 residues. The germline gives CDR1 MRHNA, CDR2 SNTAGT. In DNA form, the CDR3 reads TGTGCCAGCAGTGAAGGTAGCGGGAAGCCCGGGGAGCTGTTTTTT. It is translated as CASSEGSGKPGELFF.

J is TRBJ2-7 and V is TRBV28, with TRBD2 matching 7 bases. CDR3 length: 14 amino acids. Germline V CDR1 and CDR2: MDHEN, SYDVKM. With V trimmed by 5 bases and J by 4 bases, 8 bases remained unmatched. The CDR3 nucleotides read TGTGCCAGCAGTGTTTTAGCGGGCAGGTACGAGCAGTACTTC. Encoded protein: CASSVLAGRYEQYF.

V gene TRBV27 combines with J gene TRBJ2-7; 10 bases line up with TRBD1. Germline loops: CDR1 MNHEY, CDR2 SMNVEV (reference sequence). The CDR3 loop spans 14 amino acids. With 6 bases clipped from V and 1 base from J, the junction kept 3 bases outside the gene matches. CDR3 sequence (DNA): TGTGCCAGCAGCCGGGACAGGGGATCCTACGAGCAGTACTTC. Protein sequence: CASSRDRGSYEQYF.

This clone came up a few times. CDR3 in amino acids: CASSPAGGIYNEQFF. CDR3 DNA: TGTGCCAGCTCACCGGCGGGAGGGATTTACAATGAGCAGTTCTTC. The chain joins TRBV18 to TRBJ2-1, with TRBD2 matching 9 bases. The CDR3 extends over 15 amino acids. The germline V gene encodes CDR1 KGHSH and CDR2 LQKENI. The trim removed 3 bases at V and 4 bases at J, leaving 4 bases unmatched.

The rearrangement uses TRBV19 and TRBJ1-5; D may be TRBD1 (6 bases). The germline V gene has CDR1 LNHDA and CDR2 SQIVND (reference sequence). V shed 7 bases and J shed 3 bases, with 13 bases lying between them. The CDR3 extends over 14 amino acids. The CDR3 spells CASTTGQINQPQHF. CDR3 coding DNA: TGTGCCAGTACCACTGGACAGATCAATCAGCCCCAGCATTTT.

This clone was detected a few times. The chain joins TRBV5-1 to TRBJ1-4, with D perhaps matching TRBD1 (6 bases). The germline V gene encodes CDR1 SGHRS and CDR2 YFSETQ. This CDR3 is 15 amino acids long. Trimming removed 5 bases at V and 7 bases at J, with 18 bases between. The CDR3 coding sequence is TGCGCCAGCAGGGGACATCTTCGATGGAGTGAAAAACTGTTTTTT. It translates to CASRGHLRWSEKLFF.

The rearrangement links TRBV30 to TRBJ2-3; D might be TRBD2 (5 bases). V was pared by 0 bases and J by 6 bases, with 13 bases between. Germline CDR1 GTSNPN, CDR2 SVGIG (reference sequence). This CDR3 has 14 amino acids. The CDR3, as DNA: TGTGCCTGGAGTGTACAACGGGAAGGGGATACGCAGTATTTT. It codes for CAWSVQREGDTQYF.